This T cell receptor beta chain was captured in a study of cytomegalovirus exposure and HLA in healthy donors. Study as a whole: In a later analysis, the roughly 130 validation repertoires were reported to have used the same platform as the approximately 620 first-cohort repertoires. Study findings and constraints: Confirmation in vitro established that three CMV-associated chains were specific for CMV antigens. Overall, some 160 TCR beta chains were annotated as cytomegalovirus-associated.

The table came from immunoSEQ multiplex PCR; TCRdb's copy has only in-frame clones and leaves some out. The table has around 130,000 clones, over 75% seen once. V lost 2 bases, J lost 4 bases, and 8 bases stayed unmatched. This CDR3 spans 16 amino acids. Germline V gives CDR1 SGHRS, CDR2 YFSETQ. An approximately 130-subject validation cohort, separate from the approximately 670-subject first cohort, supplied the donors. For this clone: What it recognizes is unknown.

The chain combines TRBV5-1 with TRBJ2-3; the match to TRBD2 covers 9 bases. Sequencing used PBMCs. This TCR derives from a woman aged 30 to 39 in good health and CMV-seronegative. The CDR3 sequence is CASSLGAGGVSDTQYF. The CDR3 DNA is TGCGCCAGCAGCTTAGGTGCGGGGGGGGTTTCAGATACGCAGTATTTT.